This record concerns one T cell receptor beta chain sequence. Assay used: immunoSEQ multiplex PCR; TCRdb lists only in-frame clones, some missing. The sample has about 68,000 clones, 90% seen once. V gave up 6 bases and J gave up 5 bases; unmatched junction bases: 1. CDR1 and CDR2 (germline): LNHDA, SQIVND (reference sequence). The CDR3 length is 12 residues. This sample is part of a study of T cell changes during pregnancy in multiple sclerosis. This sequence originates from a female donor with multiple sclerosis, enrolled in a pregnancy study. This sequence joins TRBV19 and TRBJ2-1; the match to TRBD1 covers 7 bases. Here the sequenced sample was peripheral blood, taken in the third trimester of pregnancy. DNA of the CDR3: TGTGCCAGTAGAGACAGGGACAATGAGCAGTTCTTC. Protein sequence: CASRDRDNEQFF.